This is a list of T cell receptor beta chains from one sample in a study of blood T cell repertoires in COVID-19. The assay was immunoSEQ multiplex PCR, and TCRdb's table has in-frame clones only and misses some. The sample lists 150,000 to 200,000 clones; approximately 90% were seen once. The specimen sequenced was peripheral blood. The receptors originated from a middle-aged man with acute or convalescent COVID-19. Both conserved end residues are part of each CDR3. A D gene is named only where the DNA matches it firmly. Size tells how often a clone was seen (once, few, many) or the class of an expanded clone, and some rows leave it out.

TRBD1,.,16,TRBV7-2,TRBJ1-5,TGTGCCAGCAGCCCGGCTCGGACAGGGCTGGGTCAGCCCCAGCATTTT,CASSPARTGLGQPQHF
.,.,14,TRBV6-5,TRBJ2-7,TGTGCCAGCTGGGGCGGCGTAAGCTCCTACGAGCAGTACTTC,CASWGGVSSYEQYF
TRBD1,.,17,TRBV7-8,TRBJ2-1,TGTGCCAGCAGACCCGAGGGGGCCGGGCGCTCCTACAATGAGCAGTTCTTC,CASRPEGAGRSYNEQFF
.,.,16,TRBV10-1,TRBJ2-3,TGCGCCAGCAGTGAAAGGCCGACAGCTAGCACAGATACGCAGTATTTT,CASSERPTASTDTQYF
TRBD1,once,13,TRBV10-3,TRBJ1-5,TGTGCCATCAGGGGGACAGGTAATCAGCCCCAGCATTTT,CAIRGTGNQPQHF
TRBD2,.,15,TRBV28,TRBJ2-5,TGTGCCAGCACCACTTTCGCGGGAGTTTCTGAGACCCAGTACTTC,CASTTFAGVSETQYF
.,.,16,TRBV30,TRBJ1-4,TGTGCCTGGAGTGTAGGTCGGGGGGGAATTAATGAAAAACTGTTTTTT,CAWSVGRGGINEKLFF
.,.,14,TRBV5-1,TRBJ1-3,TGCGCCAGCAGCCTGGGCGGTCTTGGAAACACCATATATTTT,CASSLGGLGNTIYF
.,.,16,TRBV9,TRBJ2-5,TGTGCCAGCAGCGTAGCTACGGGGGGCAAGGGAGAGACCCAGTACTTC,CASSVATGGKGETQYF
TRBD1,.,15,TRBV27,TRBJ2-2,TGTGCCAGCAGTACGGGACAGGGGATCGCCGGGGAGCTGTTTTTT,CASSTGQGIAGELFF
.,once,13,TRBV5-4,TRBJ1-3,TGTGCCAGCAGCTACGGACGAGGGAACACCATATATTTT,CASSYGRGNTIYF
TRBD1,.,15,TRBV5-1,TRBJ2-3,TGCGCCAGCAGCGGGGGACAGGGTGGGCCAGATACGCAGTATTTT,CASSGGQGGPDTQYF
.,.,15,TRBV28,TRBJ2-5,TGTGCCAGCAGTTTGGCGTATCGAGGACAAGAGACCCAGTACTTC,CASSLAYRGQETQYF
.,.,15,TRBV19,TRBJ2-5,TGTGCCAGTAGTGTCCCAGGGGCACAACAAGAGACCCAGTACTTC,CASSVPGAQQETQYF
TRBD1,.,17,TRBV20-1,TRBJ1-5,TGCAGTGCTAGTGAGACAGGGGGTGTTTATAGCAATCAGCCCCAGCATTTT,CSASETGGVYSNQPQHF
TRBD1,.,14,TRBV2,TRBJ1-2,TGTGCCAGAGCCACCGGGGGACAGGGGAACGGCTACACCTTC,CARATGGQGNGYTF